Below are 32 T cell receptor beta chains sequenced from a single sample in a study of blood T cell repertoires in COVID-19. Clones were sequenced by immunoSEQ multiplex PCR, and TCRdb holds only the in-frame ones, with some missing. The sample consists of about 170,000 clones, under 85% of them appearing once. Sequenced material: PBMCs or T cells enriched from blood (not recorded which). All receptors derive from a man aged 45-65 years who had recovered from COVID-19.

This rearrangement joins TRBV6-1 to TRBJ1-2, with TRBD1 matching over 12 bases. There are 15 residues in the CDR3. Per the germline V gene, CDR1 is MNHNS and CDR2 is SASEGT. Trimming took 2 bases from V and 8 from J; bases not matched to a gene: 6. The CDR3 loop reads CASSELGTGGGGYTF. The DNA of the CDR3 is TGTGCCAGCAGTGAACTAGGGACAGGGGGCGGAGGCTACACCTTC.

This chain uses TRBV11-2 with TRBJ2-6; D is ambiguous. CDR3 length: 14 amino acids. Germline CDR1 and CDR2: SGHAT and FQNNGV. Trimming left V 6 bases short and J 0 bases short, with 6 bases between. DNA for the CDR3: TGTGCCAGCAGATCTAACTCTGGGGCCAACGTCCTGACTTTC. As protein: CASRSNSGANVLTF.

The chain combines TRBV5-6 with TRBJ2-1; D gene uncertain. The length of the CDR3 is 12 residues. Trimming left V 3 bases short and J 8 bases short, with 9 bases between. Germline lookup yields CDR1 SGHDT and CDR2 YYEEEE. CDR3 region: CASSSGYDEQFF. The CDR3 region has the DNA TGTGCCAGCAGCTCGGGTTATGATGAGCAGTTCTTC.

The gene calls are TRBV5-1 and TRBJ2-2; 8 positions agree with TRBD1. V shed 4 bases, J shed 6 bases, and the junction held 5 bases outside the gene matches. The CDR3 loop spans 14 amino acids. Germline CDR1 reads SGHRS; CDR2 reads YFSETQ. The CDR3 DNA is TGCGCCAGCAGCGCGGACAGGGAGGCCGGGGAGCTGTTTTTT. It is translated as CASSADREAGELFF.

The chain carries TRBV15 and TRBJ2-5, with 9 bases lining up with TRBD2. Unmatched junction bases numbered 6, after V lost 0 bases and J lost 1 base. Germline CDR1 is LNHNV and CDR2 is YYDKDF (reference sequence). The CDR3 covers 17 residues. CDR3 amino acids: CATSRDHGTSFQETQYF. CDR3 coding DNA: TGTGCCACCAGCAGAGATCACGGGACTAGCTTCCAAGAGACCCAGTACTTC.

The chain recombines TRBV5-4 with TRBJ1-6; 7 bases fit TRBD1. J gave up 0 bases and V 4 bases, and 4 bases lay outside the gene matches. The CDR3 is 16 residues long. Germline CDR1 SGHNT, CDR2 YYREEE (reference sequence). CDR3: CASSPDRNSYNSPLHF. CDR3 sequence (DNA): TGTGCCAGCAGCCCGGACAGGAACTCCTATAATTCACCCCTCCACTTT.

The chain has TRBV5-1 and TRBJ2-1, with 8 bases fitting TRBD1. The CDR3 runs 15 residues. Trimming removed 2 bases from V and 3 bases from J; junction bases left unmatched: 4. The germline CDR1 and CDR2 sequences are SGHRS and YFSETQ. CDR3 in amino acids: CASSLSGQVYNEQFF. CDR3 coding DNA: TGCGCCAGCAGCTTATCGGGACAGGTCTACAATGAGCAGTTCTTC. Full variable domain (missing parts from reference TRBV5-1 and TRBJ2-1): KAGVTQTPRYLIKTRGQQVTLSCSPISGHRSVSWYQQTPGQGLQFLFEYFSETQRNKGNFPGRFSGRQFSNSRSEMNVSTLELGDSALYLCASSLSGQVYNEQFFGPGTRLTVL.

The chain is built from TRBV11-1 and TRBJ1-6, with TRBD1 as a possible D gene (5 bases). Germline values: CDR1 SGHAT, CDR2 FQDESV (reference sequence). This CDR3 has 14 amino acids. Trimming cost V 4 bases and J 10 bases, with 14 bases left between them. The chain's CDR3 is CASSSRVGDSPLHF. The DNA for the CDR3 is TGTGCCAGCAGCTCCAGGGTCGGAGACTCACCCCTCCACTTT. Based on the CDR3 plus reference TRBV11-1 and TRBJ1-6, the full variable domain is EAEVAQSPRYKITEKSQAVAFWCDPISGHATLYWYRQILGQGPELLVQFQDESVVDDSQLPKDRFSAERLKGVDSTLKIQPAELGDSAMYLCASSSRVGDSPLHFGNGTRLTVT.

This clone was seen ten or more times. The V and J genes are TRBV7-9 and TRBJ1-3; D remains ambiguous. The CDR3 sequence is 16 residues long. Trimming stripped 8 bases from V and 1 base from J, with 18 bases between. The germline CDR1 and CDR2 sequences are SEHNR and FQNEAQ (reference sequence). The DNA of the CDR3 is TGTGCCAGCGGCCAAGAGACACGAGCTTCTGGAAACACCATATATTTT. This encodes CASGQETRASGNTIYF.

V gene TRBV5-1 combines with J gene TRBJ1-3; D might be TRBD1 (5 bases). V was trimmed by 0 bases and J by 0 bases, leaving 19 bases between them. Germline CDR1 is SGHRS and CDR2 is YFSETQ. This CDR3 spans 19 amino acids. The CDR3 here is CASSLVGQPQGLSGNTIYF. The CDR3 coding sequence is TGCGCCAGCAGCTTGGTGGGGCAGCCGCAAGGCCTCTCTGGAAACACCATATATTTT. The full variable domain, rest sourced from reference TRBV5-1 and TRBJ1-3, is KAGVTQTPRYLIKTRGQQVTLSCSPISGHRSVSWYQQTPGQGLQFLFEYFSETQRNKGNFPGRFSGRQFSNSRSEMNVSTLELGDSALYLCASSLVGQPQGLSGNTIYFGEGSWLTVV.

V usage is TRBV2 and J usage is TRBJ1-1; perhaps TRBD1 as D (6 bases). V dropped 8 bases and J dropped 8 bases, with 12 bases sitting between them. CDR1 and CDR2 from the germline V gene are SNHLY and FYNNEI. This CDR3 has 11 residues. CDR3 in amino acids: CASRLGTEAFF. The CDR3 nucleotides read TGTGCCAGCCGGTTAGGGACAGAAGCTTTCTTT.

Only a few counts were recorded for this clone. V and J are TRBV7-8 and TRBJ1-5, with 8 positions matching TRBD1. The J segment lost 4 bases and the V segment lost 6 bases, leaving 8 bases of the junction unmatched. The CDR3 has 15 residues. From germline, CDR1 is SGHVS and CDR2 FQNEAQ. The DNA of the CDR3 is TGTGCCAGCAGTAGCAGGGGGCTGGGAAATCAGCCCCAGCATTTT. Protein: CASSSRGLGNQPQHF.

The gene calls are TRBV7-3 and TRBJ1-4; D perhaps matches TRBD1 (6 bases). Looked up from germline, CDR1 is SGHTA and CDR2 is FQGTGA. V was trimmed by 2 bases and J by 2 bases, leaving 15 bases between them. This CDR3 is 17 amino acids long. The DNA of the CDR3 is TGTGCCAGCAGCTTATGGGGCAGGGGTGAGACTAATGAAAAACTGTTTTTT. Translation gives CASSLWGRGETNEKLFF.

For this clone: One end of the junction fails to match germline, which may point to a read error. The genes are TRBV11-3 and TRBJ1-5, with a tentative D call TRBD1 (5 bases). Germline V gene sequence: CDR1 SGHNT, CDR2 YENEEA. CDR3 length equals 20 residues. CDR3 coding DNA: TGTGCCAACAGCTTAGAATCAGGGAGGACGGGGGAGGATAGCAATCAGCCCCAGCATTTT. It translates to CANSLESGRTGEDSNQPQHF.

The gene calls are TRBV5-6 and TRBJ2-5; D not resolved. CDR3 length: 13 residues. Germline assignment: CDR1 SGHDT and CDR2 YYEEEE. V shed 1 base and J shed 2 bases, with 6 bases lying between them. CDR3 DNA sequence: TGTGCCAGCAGCTTGCCAGATCAAGAGACCCAGTACTTC. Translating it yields CASSLPDQETQYF.

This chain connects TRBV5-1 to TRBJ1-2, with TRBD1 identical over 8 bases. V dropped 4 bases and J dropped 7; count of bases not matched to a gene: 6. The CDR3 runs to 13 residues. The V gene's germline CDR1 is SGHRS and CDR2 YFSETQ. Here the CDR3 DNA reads TGCGCCAGCAGCCCGGACAGGGTGGGTGGCTACACCTTC. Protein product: CASSPDRVGGYTF. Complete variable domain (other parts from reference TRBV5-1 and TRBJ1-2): KAGVTQTPRYLIKTRGQQVTLSCSPISGHRSVSWYQQTPGQGLQFLFEYFSETQRNKGNFPGRFSGRQFSNSRSEMNVSTLELGDSALYLCASSPDRVGGYTFGSGTRLTVV.

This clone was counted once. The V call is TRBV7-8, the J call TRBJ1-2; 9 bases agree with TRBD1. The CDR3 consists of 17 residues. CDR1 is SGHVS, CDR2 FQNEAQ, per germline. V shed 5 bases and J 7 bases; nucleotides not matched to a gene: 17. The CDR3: CASSRSGQGTSRLGYTF. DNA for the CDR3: TGTGCCAGCAGCCGATCGGGACAGGGAACGTCTAGGCTTGGCTACACCTTC.

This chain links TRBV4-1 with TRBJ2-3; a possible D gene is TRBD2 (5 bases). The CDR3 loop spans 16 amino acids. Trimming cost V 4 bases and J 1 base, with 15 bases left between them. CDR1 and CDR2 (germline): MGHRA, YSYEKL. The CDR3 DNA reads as TGCGCCAGCAGCCTAAGCGGAGGAAGGGGCACAGATACGCAGTATTTT. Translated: CASSLSGGRGTDTQYF.

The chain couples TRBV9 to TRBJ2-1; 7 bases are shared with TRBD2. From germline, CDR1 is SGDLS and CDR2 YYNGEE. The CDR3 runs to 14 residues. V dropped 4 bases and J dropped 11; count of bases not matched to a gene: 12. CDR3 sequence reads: CASSPTGGTDKQFF. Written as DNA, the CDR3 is TGTGCCAGCAGCCCTACCGGGGGGACCGATAAGCAGTTCTTC.

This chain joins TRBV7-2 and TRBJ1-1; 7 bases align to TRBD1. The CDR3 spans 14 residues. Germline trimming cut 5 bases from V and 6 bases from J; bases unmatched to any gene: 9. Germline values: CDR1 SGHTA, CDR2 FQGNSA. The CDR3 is CASSPDRAYAEAFF. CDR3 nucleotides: TGTGCCAGCAGCCCTGACAGGGCTTACGCTGAAGCTTTCTTT.

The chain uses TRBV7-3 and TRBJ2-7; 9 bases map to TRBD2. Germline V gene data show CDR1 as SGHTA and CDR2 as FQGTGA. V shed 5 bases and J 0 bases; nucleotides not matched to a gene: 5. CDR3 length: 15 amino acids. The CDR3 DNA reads TGTGCCAGCAGCAAAAGCGGGGGGTCCTCCTACGAGCAGTACTTC. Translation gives CASSKSGGSSYEQYF.

The CDR3 DNA reads as TGTGCCAGCAGTTTCGTCAGGATGAACACTGAAGCTTTCTTT. Protein product: CASSFVRMNTEAFF. This chain joins TRBV28 and TRBJ1-1; D gene ambiguous. This CDR3 spans 14 amino acids. Trimming removed 3 bases at V and 0 bases at J, with 8 bases between. The germline gives CDR1 MDHEN, CDR2 SYDVKM. Together with reference TRBV28 and TRBJ1-1, the CDR3 gives the full variable domain: DVKVTQSSRYLVKRTGEKVFLECVQDMDHENMFWYRQDPGLGLRLIYFSYDVKMKEKGDIPEGYSVSREKKERFSLILESASTNQTSMYLCASSFVRMNTEAFFGQGTRLTVV.

Here the CDR3 reads CAWNRNHNSPLHF. The CDR3 bases are TGTGCCTGGAACAGGAACCATAATTCACCCCTCCACTTT. The chain couples TRBV30 to TRBJ1-6; D possibly corresponds to TRBD1 (5 bases). This CDR3 has 13 amino acids. Germline-derived CDR1 and CDR2 are GTSNPN and SVGIG (reference sequence). The V and J ends lost 4 bases and 5 bases respectively, with 9 bases between them.

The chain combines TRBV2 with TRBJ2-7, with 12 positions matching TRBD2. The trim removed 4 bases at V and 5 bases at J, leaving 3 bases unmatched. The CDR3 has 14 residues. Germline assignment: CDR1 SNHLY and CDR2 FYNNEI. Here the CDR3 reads CASSAGLAGNEQYF. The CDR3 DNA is TGTGCCAGCAGTGCCGGACTAGCGGGAAACGAGCAGTACTTC.

The chain's CDR3 is CASSFSQPQHF. The DNA for the CDR3 is TGTGCCAGCAGTTTCAGTCAGCCCCAGCATTTT. The J gene is TRBJ1-5, the V gene TRBV12-3 or TRBV12-4, with D unclear. V was cut by 3 bases and J by 6 bases, with 3 bases left in between. This CDR3 is 11 amino acids long.

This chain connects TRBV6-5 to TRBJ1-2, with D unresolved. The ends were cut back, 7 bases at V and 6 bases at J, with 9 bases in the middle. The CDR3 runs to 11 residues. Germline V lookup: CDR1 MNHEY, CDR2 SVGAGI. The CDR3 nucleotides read TGTGCCAGCACAGGATTGGATGGCTACACCTTC. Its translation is CASTGLDGYTF.

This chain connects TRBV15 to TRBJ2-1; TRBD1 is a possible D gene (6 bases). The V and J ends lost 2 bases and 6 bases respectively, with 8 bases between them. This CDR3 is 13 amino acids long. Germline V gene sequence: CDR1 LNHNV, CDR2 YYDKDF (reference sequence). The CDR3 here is CATSRSGANEQFF. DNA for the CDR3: TGTGCCACCAGCAGATCAGGGGCCAATGAGCAGTTCTTC.

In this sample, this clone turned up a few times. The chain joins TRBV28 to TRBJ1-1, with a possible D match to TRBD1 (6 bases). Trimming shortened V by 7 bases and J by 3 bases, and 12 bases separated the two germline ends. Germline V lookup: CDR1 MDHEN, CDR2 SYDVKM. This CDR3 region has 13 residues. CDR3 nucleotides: TGTGCCAGCATTAGGACAGACTACACTGAAGCTTTCTTT. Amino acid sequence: CASIRTDYTEAFF.

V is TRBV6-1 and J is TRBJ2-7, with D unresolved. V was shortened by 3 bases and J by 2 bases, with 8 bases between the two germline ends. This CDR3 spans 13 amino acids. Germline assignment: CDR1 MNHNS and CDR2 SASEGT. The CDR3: CASSDRITYEQYF. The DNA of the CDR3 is TGTGCCAGCAGTGACAGGATTACCTACGAGCAGTACTTC.

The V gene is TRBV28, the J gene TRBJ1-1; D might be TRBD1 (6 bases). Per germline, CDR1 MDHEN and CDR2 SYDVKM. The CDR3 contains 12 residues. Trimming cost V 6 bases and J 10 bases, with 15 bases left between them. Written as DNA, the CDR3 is TGTGCCAGCAGCCCACCAGGGGAGGGAGCTTTCTTT. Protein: CASSPPGEGAFF.

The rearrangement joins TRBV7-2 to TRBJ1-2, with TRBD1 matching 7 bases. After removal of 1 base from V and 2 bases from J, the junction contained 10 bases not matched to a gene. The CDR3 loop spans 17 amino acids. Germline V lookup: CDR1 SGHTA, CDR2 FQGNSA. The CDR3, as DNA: TGTGCCAGCAGCTTAGTCCCCCCGGGACAGCTCAACTATGGCTACACCTTC. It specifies CASSLVPPGQLNYGYTF.

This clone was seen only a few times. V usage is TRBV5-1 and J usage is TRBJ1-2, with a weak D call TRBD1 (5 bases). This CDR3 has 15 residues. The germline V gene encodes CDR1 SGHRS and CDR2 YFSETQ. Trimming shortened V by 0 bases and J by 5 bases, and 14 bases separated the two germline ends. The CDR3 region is CASSLESGVGYGYTF. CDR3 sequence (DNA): TGCGCCAGCAGCTTGGAATCGGGGGTTGGTTATGGCTACACCTTC.